What follows are 20 T cell receptor beta chains derived from one specimen sequenced in a study of T cell repertoires in aging, cancer and after chemotherapy. Amplification of TCR beta used genomic DNA extracted from peripheral blood. TRB rearrangements spanning V, D and J were amplified using mixed TRB-A/B primers. TCRdb analysed the multiplex PCR reads with MiXCR anew, one entry per CDR3 protein. This table holds 3,500 to 4,500 distinct CDR3 sequences, roughly 30% found once. Sequenced input: blood. The source of these receptors is a human donor in good health.

The chain uses TRBV6-1 and TRBJ1-2; TRBD1 aligns across 11 bases. The CDR3 totals 13 residues. Germline-derived CDR1 and CDR2 are MNHNS and SASEGT. V dropped 8 bases and J dropped 7; count of bases not matched to a gene: 6. CDR3 sequence reads: CASGQGARVGYTF. The CDR3 nucleotides are TGTGCCAGCGGACAGGGGGCGCGGGTTGGCTACACCTTC.

The rearrangement uses TRBV19 and TRBJ1-1, with a weak D call TRBD1 (6 bases). V was trimmed by 1 base and J by 1 base, leaving 13 bases between them. This CDR3 region has 16 residues. Germline CDR1 LNHDA, CDR2 SQIVND (reference sequence). In DNA form, the CDR3 reads TGTGCCAGTAGTATAGTTAGGGGACATGGGAACACTGAAGCTTTCTTT. As protein: CASSIVRGHGNTEAFF.

Relative to its sample, this clonotype is medium-sized. The chain combines TRBV27 with TRBJ2-7, with D perhaps matching TRBD1 or TRBD2 (5 bases each). V lost 4 bases, J lost 5 bases, and 27 bases lay in between. The CDR3 covers 18 residues. Germline-derived CDR1 and CDR2 are MNHEY and SMNVEV (reference sequence). Written as DNA, the CDR3 is TGTGCCAGCAGTTCCTCAACTCCAACCCCGGGACGCGCCGACGAGCAGTACTTC. Protein sequence: CASSSSTPTPGRADEQYF.

This clonotype was recorded a few times. CDR3 nucleotide sequence: TGTGCCACCAGCAGGGGTAGGGACACCCACCTCCGCGGCCTTGAGTACCAAGAGACCCAGTACTTC. Its translation: CATSRGRDTHLRGLEYQETQYF. The V call is TRBV15, the J call TRBJ2-5; maybe TRBD1 (6 bases). V was pared by 3 bases and J by 0 bases, with 32 bases between. This CDR3 is built from 22 residues. Germline CDR1 reads LNHNV; CDR2 reads YYDKDF (reference sequence).

By share, this clonotype ranks as medium-sized. The V gene is TRBV6-5, the J gene TRBJ2-6; possibly TRBD1 for D (5 bases). CDR1 and CDR2 from the germline V gene are MNHEY and SVGAGI. The CDR3 contains 19 residues. Trimming cost V 2 bases and J 7 bases, with 24 bases left between them. The CDR3 DNA follows: TGTGCCAGCAGTTACGCTCCGACAGCTTCCTCAACAGGAGCCAACGTCCTGACTTTC. As protein: CASSYAPTASSTGANVLTF.

This clonotype has just a few counts. This rearrangement joins TRBV18 to TRBJ1-5, with D possibly TRBD1 on 6 matching bases. Per the germline V gene, CDR1 is KGHSH and CDR2 is LQKENI. This CDR3 spans 14 amino acids. V was pared by 3 bases and J by 5 bases, with 11 bases between. As DNA, the CDR3 is TGTGCCAGCTCACCGACGCAGGGGTATCAGCCCCAGCATTTT. It translates to CASSPTQGYQPQHF.

The chain uses TRBV12-3 or TRBV12-4 and TRBJ2-2, with 7 nucleotides matching TRBD1. The CDR3 length is 16 residues. After removal of 7 bases from V and 0 bases from J, the junction contained 8 bases not matched to a gene. The CDR3 sequence: CASISTGTANTGELFF. CDR3 sequence (DNA): TGTGCCAGCATCTCGACCGGGACAGCGAACACCGGGGAGCTGTTTTTT.

The chain recombines TRBV4-2 with TRBJ2-6; D perhaps matches TRBD1 (5 bases). The V gene's germline CDR1 is LGHNA and CDR2 YNFKEQ. The CDR3 sequence is 18 residues long. V was shortened by 0 bases and J by 2 bases, with 14 bases between the two germline ends. The CDR3 loop is CASSQDTQGTPGANVLTF. The CDR3 DNA reads TGTGCCAGCAGCCAAGACACCCAGGGAACCCCTGGGGCCAACGTCCTGACTTTC.

This clonotype counts as medium-sized. V gene TRBV6-5 combines with J gene TRBJ2-7; 8 bases agree with TRBD1. The length of the CDR3 is 15 residues. V was clipped by 6 bases and J by 2 bases; unmatched bases: 9. CDR1 and CDR2 (germline): MNHEY, SVGAGI. The CDR3 coding sequence is TGTGCCAGCAGCCCTTTGGACAGGGTAACCTACGAGCAGTACTTC. It is translated as CASSPLDRVTYEQYF.

This clonotype is medium-sized by share. The chain links TRBV19 to TRBJ1-5, with 7 bases aligning to TRBD1. CDR1 is LNHDA, CDR2 SQIVND, per germline (reference sequence). V shed 9 bases, J shed 1 base, and the junction held 3 bases outside the gene matches. The CDR3 loop spans 13 amino acids. CDR3 nucleotide sequence: TGTGCCAGCCGACAGGGAAGCAATCAGCCCCAGCATTTT. It encodes CASRQGSNQPQHF.

The chain carries TRBV24-1 and TRBJ2-1; D uncertain. Trimming took 0 bases from V and 7 from J, leaving 6 bases between them. From germline, CDR1 is KGHDR and CDR2 SFDVKD. The CDR3 is 13 residues long. CDR3: CATSDLIGNEQFF. The CDR3 DNA is TGTGCCACCAGTGATTTGATAGGGAATGAGCAGTTCTTC.

This clonotype was recorded a few times. The chain carries TRBV27 and TRBJ2-7; TRBD1 agrees at 9 bases. The CDR3 is 15 amino acids. CDR1 is MNHEY and CDR2 is SMNVEV in the germline V gene (reference sequence). J was trimmed by 0 bases and V by 6 bases; bases with no gene match: 6. The CDR3 DNA reads as TGTGCCAGCAGCTGGACAGGGGTCCACTCCTACGAGCAGTACTTC. Translating it yields CASSWTGVHSYEQYF.

The rearrangement links TRBV20-1 to TRBJ2-3; D gene unclear. There are 12 residues in the CDR3. With 3 bases removed from V and 2 bases from J, the gap between germline ends came to 6 bases. Germline loops: CDR1 DFQATT, CDR2 SNEGSKA (reference sequence). The CDR3 loop is CSASLATDTQYF. The CDR3 DNA reads as TGCAGTGCTAGCTTAGCCACAGATACGCAGTATTTT.

Worth noting for this clonotype: Being one base from a much bigger clone, this may be a read error. The rearrangement links TRBV6-1 to TRBJ2-1, with 8 bases lining up with TRBD1. The CDR3 totals 16 residues. The V gene's germline CDR1 is MNHNS and CDR2 SASEGT. V shed 5 bases, J shed 5 bases, and the junction held 11 bases outside the gene matches. CDR3 sequence reads: CASSYRTDREDNEQFF. As DNA, the CDR3 is TGTGCCAGCAGTTACCGCACGGACAGGGAGGACAATGAGCAGTTCTTC.

By share, this clonotype ranks as medium-sized. The chain uses TRBV19 and TRBJ1-2; D unresolved. Trimming cost V 7 bases and J 6 bases, with 18 bases left between them. CDR3 length: 14 residues. Per the germline V gene, CDR1 is LNHDA and CDR2 is SQIVND (reference sequence). CDR3 coding DNA: TGTGCCAGTAAGTCGCCAGGAGCAATGGATGGCTACACCTTC. This translates into CASKSPGAMDGYTF.

This clonotype came up a few times. This sequence joins TRBV12-3 or TRBV12-4 and TRBJ2-1; 8 bases are a match to TRBD1. The CDR3 has 17 residues. J gave up 6 bases and V 3 bases, and 13 bases lay outside the gene matches. The CDR3 spells CASSFRAGTGGGNEQFF. For the CDR3, the DNA is TGTGCCAGCAGTTTTCGAGCCGGGACAGGAGGGGGCAATGAGCAGTTCTTC.

As concerns this clonotype: A junction end diverges from the germline sequence, so it may reflect a read error. The chain couples TRBV7-6 to TRBJ1-2; no definite D call. Germline-derived CDR1 and CDR2 are SGHVS and FNYEAQ. The length of the CDR3 is 13 residues. In DNA, the CDR3 is TGTGCCAACAGCCGAGTCGAAAACTATGGCTACACCTTC. Encoded protein: CANSRVENYGYTF.

Sample share makes this clonotype medium-sized. The gene calls are TRBV6-5 and TRBJ2-1; 7 bases agree with TRBD2. Germline V gene sequence: CDR1 MNHEY, CDR2 SVGAGI. The CDR3 runs to 13 residues. V gave up 1 base and J gave up 10 bases; unmatched junction bases: 4. The DNA of the CDR3 is TGTGCCAGCAGTTACTTCGGGGGAGGGGAGCAGTTCTTC. Amino acids: CASSYFGGGEQFF.

By sample share, this clonotype is medium-sized. This rearrangement joins TRBV6-5 to TRBJ2-2; perhaps TRBD1 as D (6 bases). The germline CDR1 and CDR2 sequences are MNHEY and SVGAGI. There are 13 residues in the CDR3. V was cut by 7 bases and J by 6 bases, with 12 bases left in between. The CDR3 region is CASTSQGSGELFF. The CDR3 DNA reads as TGTGCCAGCACCTCTCAGGGGTCCGGGGAGCTGTTTTTT.

The chain carries TRBV20-1 and TRBJ1-2; 8 nucleotides agree with TRBD1. Germline CDR1 is DFQATT and CDR2 is SNEGSKA (reference sequence). This CDR3 region has 15 residues. The V and J ends lost 3 bases and 4 bases, in that order; junction bases with no gene match: 10. In nucleotides, the CDR3 is TGCAGTGCTAGGGAAGGACAGGGTGATGGCTATGGCTACACCTTC. It specifies CSAREGQGDGYGYTF.